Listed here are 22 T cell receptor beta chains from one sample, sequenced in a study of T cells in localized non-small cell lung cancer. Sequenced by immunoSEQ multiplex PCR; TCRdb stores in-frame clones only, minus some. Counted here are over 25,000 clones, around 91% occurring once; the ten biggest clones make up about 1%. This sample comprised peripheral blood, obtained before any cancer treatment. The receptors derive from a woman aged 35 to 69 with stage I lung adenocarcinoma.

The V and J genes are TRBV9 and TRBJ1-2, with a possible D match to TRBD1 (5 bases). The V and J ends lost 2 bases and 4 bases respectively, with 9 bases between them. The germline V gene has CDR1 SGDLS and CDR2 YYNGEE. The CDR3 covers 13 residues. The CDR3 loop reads CASSVVRGYGYTF. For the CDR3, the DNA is TGTGCCAGCAGCGTGGTTAGGGGCTATGGCTACACCTTC.

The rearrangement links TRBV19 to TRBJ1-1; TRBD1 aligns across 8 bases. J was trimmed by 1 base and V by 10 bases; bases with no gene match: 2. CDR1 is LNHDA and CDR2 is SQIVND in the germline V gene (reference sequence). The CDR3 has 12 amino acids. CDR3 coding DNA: TGTGCCACGGGGACAGGGAACACTGAAGCTTTCTTT. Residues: CATGTGNTEAFF.

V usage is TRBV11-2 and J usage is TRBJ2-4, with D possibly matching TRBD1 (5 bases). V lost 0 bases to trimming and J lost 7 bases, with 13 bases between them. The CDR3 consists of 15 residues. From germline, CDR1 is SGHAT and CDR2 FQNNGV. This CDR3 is CASSLDLGETNIQYF. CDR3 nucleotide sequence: TGTGCCAGCAGCTTAGATCTAGGGGAAACGAACATTCAGTACTTC.

The CDR3 nucleotides read TGTGCCAGCAGGAGGACTTTGGGGCAGACCTCTGGAAACACCATATATTTT. This codes for CASRRTLGQTSGNTIYF. The chain combines TRBV28 with TRBJ1-3; maybe TRBD1 (5 bases). CDR1 is MDHEN and CDR2 is SYDVKM in the germline V gene. The CDR3 loop spans 17 amino acids. The V end was cut by 6 bases, the J end by 0 bases, with 18 bases between.

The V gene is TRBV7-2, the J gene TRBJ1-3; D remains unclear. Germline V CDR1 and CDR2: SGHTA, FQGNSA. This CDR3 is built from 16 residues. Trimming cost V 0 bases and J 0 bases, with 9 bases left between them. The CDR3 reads CASSLAQTSSGNTIYF. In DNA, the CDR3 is TGTGCCAGCAGCTTAGCGCAGACGAGCTCTGGAAACACCATATATTTT.

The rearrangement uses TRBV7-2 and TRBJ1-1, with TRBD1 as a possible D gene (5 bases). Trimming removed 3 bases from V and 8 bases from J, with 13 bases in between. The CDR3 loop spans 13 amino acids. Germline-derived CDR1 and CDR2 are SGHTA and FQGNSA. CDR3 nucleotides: TGTGCCAGCAGCTTTATAGGGGTAACCGAAGCTTTCTTT. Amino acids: CASSFIGVTEAFF.

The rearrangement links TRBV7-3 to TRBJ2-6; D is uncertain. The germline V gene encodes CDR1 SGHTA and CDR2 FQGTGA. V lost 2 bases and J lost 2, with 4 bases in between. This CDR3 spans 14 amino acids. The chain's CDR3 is CASSLGAGANVLTF. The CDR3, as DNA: TGTGCCAGCAGCTTAGGGGCTGGGGCCAACGTCCTGACTTTC.

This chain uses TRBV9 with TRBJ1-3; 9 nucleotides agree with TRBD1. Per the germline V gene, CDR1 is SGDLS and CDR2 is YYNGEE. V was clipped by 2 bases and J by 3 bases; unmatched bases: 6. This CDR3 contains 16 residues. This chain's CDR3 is CASSVMGQGGGNTIYF. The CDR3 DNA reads TGTGCCAGCAGCGTCATGGGACAGGGCGGTGGAAACACCATATATTTT.

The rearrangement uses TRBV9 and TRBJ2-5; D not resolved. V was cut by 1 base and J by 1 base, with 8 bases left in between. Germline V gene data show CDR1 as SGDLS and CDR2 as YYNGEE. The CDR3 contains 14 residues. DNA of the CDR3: TGTGCCAGCAGCGTATATGGCAGCCAAGAGACCCAGTACTTC. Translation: CASSVYGSQETQYF.

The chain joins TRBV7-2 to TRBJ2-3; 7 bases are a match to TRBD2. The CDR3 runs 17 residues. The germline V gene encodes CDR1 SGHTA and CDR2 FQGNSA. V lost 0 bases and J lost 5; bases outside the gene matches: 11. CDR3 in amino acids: CASSLALAVGGKDTQYF. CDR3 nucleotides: TGTGCCAGCAGCTTAGCCCTAGCGGTCGGAGGAAAAGATACGCAGTATTTT.

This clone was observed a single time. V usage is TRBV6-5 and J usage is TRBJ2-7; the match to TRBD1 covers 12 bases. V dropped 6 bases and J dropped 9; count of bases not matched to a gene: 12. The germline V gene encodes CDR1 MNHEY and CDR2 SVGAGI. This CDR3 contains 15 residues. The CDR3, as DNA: TGTGCCAGCAGCGCCCCGGGACAGGGGGCTTTCGGGCAGTACTTC. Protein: CASSAPGQGAFGQYF.

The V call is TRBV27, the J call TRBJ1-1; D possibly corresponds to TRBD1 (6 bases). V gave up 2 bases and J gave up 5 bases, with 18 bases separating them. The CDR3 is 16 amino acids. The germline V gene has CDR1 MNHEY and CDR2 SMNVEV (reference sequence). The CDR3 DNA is TGTGCCAGCAGTTTAATTAGACAGGCAGTAGGAACTGAAGCTTTCTTT. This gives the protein CASSLIRQAVGTEAFF.

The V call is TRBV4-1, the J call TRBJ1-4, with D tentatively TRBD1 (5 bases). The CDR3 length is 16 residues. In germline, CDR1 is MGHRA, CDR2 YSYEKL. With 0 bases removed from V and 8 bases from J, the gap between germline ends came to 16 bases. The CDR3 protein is CASSQDLHRDGEKLFF. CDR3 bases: TGCGCCAGCAGCCAAGATCTACACCGGGACGGGGAAAAACTGTTTTTT.

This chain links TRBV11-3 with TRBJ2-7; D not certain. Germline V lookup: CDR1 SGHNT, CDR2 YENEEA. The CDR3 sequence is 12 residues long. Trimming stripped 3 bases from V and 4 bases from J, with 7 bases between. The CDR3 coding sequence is TGTGCCAGCAGCTTTGTAGGGTACGAGCAGTACTTC. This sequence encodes CASSFVGYEQYF.

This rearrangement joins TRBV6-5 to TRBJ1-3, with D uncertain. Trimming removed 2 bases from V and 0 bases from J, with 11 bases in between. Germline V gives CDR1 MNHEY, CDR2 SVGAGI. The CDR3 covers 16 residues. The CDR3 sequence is CASSYGSPVSGNTIYF. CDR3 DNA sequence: TGTGCCAGCAGTTACGGGAGCCCAGTCTCTGGAAACACCATATATTTT.

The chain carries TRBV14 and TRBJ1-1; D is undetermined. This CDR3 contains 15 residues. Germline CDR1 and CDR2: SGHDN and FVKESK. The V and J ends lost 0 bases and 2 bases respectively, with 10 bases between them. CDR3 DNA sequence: TGTGCCAGCAGCCAAGATAGGAATCCTAACACTGAAGCTTTCTTT. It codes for CASSQDRNPNTEAFF.

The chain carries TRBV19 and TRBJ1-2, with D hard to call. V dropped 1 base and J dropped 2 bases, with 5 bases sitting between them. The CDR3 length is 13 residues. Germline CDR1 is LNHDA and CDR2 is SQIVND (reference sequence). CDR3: CASSIAENYGYTF. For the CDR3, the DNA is TGTGCCAGTAGTATAGCTGAGAACTATGGCTACACCTTC.

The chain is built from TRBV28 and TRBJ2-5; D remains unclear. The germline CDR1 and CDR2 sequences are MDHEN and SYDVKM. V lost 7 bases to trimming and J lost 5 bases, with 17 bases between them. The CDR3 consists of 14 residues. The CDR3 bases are TGTGCCAGCACCCTAGACGGTGGCCAGGAGACCCAGTACTTC. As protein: CASTLDGGQETQYF. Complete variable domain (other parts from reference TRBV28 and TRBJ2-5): DVKVTQSSRYLVKRTGEKVFLECVQDMDHENMFWYRQDPGLGLRLIYFSYDVKMKEKGDIPEGYSVSREKKERFSLILESASTNQTSMYLCASTLDGGQETQYFGPGTRLLVL.

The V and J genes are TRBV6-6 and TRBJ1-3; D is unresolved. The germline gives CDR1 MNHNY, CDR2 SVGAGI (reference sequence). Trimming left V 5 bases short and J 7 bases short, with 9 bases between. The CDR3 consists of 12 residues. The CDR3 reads CASSPLGNTIYF. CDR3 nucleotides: TGTGCCAGCAGTCCCCTTGGGAACACCATATATTTT.

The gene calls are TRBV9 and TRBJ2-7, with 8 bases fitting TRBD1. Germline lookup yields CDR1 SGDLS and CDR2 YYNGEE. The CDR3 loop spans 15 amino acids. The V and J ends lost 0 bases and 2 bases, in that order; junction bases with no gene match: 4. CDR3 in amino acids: CASSVEGQATYEQYF. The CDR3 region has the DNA TGTGCCAGCAGCGTAGAGGGACAGGCGACCTACGAGCAGTACTTC.

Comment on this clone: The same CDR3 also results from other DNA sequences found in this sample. CDR3 in DNA: TGTGCCAGTAGTGGGACCAGGGCCCTCTATGGCTACACCTTC. Translated, it gives CASSGTRALYGYTF. V and J are TRBV19 and TRBJ1-2; possible D gene TRBD1, 5 bases. Trimming pared 5 bases from V and 4 bases from J, leaving 14 bases between. The CDR3 is made up of 14 amino acids. CDR1 is LNHDA and CDR2 is SQIVND in the germline V gene (reference sequence).

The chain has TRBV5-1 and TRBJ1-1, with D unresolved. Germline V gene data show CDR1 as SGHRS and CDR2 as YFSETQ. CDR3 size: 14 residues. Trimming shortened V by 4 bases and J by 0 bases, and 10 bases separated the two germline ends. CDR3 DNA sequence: TGCGCCAGCAGCCTGACGACAATGAACACTGAAGCTTTCTTT. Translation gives CASSLTTMNTEAFF.